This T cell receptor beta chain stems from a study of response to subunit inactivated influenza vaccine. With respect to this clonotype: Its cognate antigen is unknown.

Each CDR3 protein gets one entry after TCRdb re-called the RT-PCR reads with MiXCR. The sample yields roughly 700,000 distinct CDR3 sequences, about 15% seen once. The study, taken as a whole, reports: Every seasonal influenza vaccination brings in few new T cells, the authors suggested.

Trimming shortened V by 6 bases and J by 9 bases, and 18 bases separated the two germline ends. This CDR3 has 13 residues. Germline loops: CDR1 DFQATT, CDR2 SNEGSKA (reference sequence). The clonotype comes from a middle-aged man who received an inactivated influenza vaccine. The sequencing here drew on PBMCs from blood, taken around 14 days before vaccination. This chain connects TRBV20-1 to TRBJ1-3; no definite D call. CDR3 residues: CSARESVGSTIYF. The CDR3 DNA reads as TGCAGTGCCCGAGAGTCAGTCGGGAGCACCATATATTTT.